The present entry profiles one TCR beta chain with its context. Antigen: not known. This record belongs to a study of shared clonotypes between healthy human individuals. Whole-study findings and limits: What rarefaction showed was incomplete sorted-subset sequencing despite large depth.

CD8 cells regarded as naive lacked CD45RO, were positively chosen for CCR7, and omitted terminally differentiated effector memory CD45RA+ cells. Donors comprised healthy HIV-negative adults lacking recent acute infections or vaccinations. As handled by the study authors: Owing to the provision of junction-only sequences devoid of quality scores by immunoSEQ, filtering differed. Sequencing was performed with immunoSEQ multiplex PCR; in TCRdb, only in-frame clones are kept and a portion is missing. V and J calls plus clone size are reproduced from that table; the DNA served to infer D and trimming. This table has under 1 million clones, around 96% appearing once. Germline CDR1 is SGDLS and CDR2 is YYNGEE. With 4 bases removed from V and 4 bases from J, the gap between germline ends came to 11 bases. CDR3 length equals 14 residues.

The J gene is TRBJ2-2, the V gene TRBV9; no clear D. Sequencing was carried out using naive CD8+ T cells sorted from blood. The TCR sequence derives from a man aged 25-45 years in good health. The CDR3 bases are TGTGCCAGCAGCTCCCGAGGAGTCACCGGGGAGCTGTTTTTT. Translating it yields CASSSRGVTGELFF. The entire variable domain, with the rest obtained from reference TRBV9 and TRBJ2-2, is as follows: DSGVTQTPKHLITATGQRVTLRCSPRSGDLSVYWYQQSLDQGLQFLIQYYNGEERAKGNILERFSAQQFPDLHSELNLSSLELGDSALYFCASSSRGVTGELFFGEGSRLTVL.